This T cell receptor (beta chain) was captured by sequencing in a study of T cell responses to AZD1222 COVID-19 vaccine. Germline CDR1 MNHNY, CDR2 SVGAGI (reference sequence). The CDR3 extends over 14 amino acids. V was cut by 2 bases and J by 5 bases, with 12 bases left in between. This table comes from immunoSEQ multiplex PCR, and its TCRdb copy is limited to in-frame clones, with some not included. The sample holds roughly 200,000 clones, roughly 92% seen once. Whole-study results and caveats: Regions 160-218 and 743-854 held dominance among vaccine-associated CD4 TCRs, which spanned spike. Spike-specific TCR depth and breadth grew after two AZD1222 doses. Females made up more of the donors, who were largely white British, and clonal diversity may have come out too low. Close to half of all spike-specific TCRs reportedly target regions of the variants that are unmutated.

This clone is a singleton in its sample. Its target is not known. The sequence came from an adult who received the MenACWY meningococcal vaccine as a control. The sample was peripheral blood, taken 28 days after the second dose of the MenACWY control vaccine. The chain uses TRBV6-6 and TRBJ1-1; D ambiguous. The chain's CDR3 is CASSYKGPGTEAFF. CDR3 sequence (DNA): TGTGCCAGCAGTTACAAGGGCCCGGGGACTGAAGCTTTCTTT.